This paragraph reports one TCR beta chain. The sample comes from a study of blood T cell repertoires in COVID-19. On the study more broadly: The analysed material was cDNA or gDNA that came from T cells, B-cell-depleted T cells, or PBMCs.

Between the trimmed V and J ends, which lost 9 bases and 5 bases, there was a span of 13 bases. CDR3 length: 12 residues. Data came from immunoSEQ multiplex PCR; TCRdb stores just in-frame clones and leaves some out. This sample has approximately 160,000 clones, with more than 70% found just once. The sample was PBMCs or T cells enriched from blood (not recorded which). The TCR originated in a woman aged 45-65 years in a cohort exposed to, infected with or recovered from COVID-19 (not recorded which). The rearrangement links TRBV12-3 or TRBV12-4 to TRBJ2-5; maybe TRBD1 (5 bases). CDR3 region: CASSKGIETQYF. In nucleotides, the CDR3 is TGTGCCAGTAGCAAGGGGATTGAGACCCAGTACTTC.